The 9 T cell receptor beta chains below all came from one sample that was sequenced in a study of OX40 agonist ivuxolimab in advanced cancers. This table comes from immunoSEQ multiplex PCR, and its TCRdb copy is limited to in-frame clones, with some not included. The table lists about 13,000 clones, over 70% of them singletons. This specimen was CD4+ or CD8+ T cells sorted from blood, taken in a trial of the OX40 agonist ivuxolimab. The origin of the receptors is an adult with an advanced solid tumor such as melanoma, head and neck, liver or kidney cancer.

The chain joins TRBV14 to TRBJ2-3; D perhaps matches TRBD2 (6 bases). The CDR3 runs 15 residues. Germline CDR1 is SGHDN and CDR2 is FVKESK. V lost 3 bases and J 10 bases, leaving 20 bases between the germline ends. As DNA, the CDR3 is TGTGCCAGCAGCCACCCCGGGACTCCCGTCGGGGCGCAGTATTTT. Protein: CASSHPGTPVGAQYF.

This chain's CDR3 is CASSPMGRGSYNEQFF. The CDR3 DNA is TGTGCCAGCAGCCCGATGGGACGGGGCTCCTACAATGAGCAGTTCTTC. J is TRBJ2-1 and V is TRBV9; D may correspond to TRBD1 or TRBD2 (5 bases each). This CDR3 comprises 16 residues. Looked up from germline, CDR1 is SGDLS and CDR2 is YYNGEE. Trimming took off 4 bases at V and 0 bases at J, with 14 bases between the two ends.

This chain joins TRBV28 and TRBJ2-7, with 7 positions matching TRBD2. The V and J ends lost 6 bases and 0 bases, in that order; junction bases with no gene match: 8. The length of the CDR3 is 15 residues. Germline values: CDR1 MDHEN, CDR2 SYDVKM. Here the CDR3 DNA reads TGTGCCAGCAGCCCCATCACGGGGGGCTCCTACGAGCAGTACTTC. Translating it yields CASSPITGGSYEQYF.

This chain joins TRBV7-9 and TRBJ2-1; the match to TRBD1 covers 7 bases. V was clipped by 0 bases and J by 8 bases; unmatched bases: 7. Germline V gives CDR1 SEHNR, CDR2 FQNEAQ (reference sequence). This CDR3 spans 15 amino acids. The CDR3, as DNA: TGTGCCAGCAGCTTAGCGCACAGGGGCATTGATGAGCAGTTCTTC. This codes for CASSLAHRGIDEQFF.

This chain joins TRBV9 and TRBJ2-2, with a weak D call TRBD2 (5 bases). Deletions cut 4 bases from V and 2 bases from J, with 15 bases between. The CDR3 runs to 16 residues. Germline V gives CDR1 SGDLS, CDR2 YYNGEE. DNA for the CDR3: TGTGCCAGCAGCCCACCGACGGGGAAAAACACCGGGGAGCTGTTTTTT. Translating it yields CASSPPTGKNTGELFF.

J is TRBJ2-2 and V is TRBV7-8, with TRBD2 matching 10 bases. The CDR3 extends over 15 amino acids. With 2 bases clipped from V and 4 bases from J, the junction kept 1 base outside the gene matches. Germline CDR1 reads SGHVS; CDR2 reads FQNEAQ. In nucleotides, the CDR3 is TGTGCCAGCAGCTTACTAGCGGGAGTCACCGGGGAGCTGTTTTTT. Protein sequence: CASSLLAGVTGELFF.

J is TRBJ2-4 and V is TRBV10-3; 12 bases match TRBD2. CDR1 ENHRY and CDR2 SYGVKD come from the germline V gene. V dropped 3 bases and J dropped 2; count of bases not matched to a gene: 11. CDR3 length: 19 amino acids. CDR3 residues: CAISERGWTSGDPKNIQYF. CDR3 nucleotide sequence: TGTGCCATCAGTGAAAGGGGGTGGACTAGCGGGGATCCCAAAAACATTCAGTACTTC.

V usage is TRBV7-3 and J usage is TRBJ2-1; D is unresolved. From germline, CDR1 is SGHTA and CDR2 FQGTGA. The CDR3 has 12 amino acids. V was shortened by 0 bases and J by 7 bases, with 4 bases between the two germline ends. CDR3 nucleotides: TGTGCCAGCAGCTTAACGGGGAATGAGCAGTTCTTC. Residues: CASSLTGNEQFF.

The chain combines TRBV29-1 with TRBJ1-2; D call uncertain. V was clipped by 4 bases and J by 5 bases, with 8 bases between them. The CDR3 contains 11 residues. Per germline, CDR1 SQVTM and CDR2 ANQGSEA. The CDR3 here is CSVVVRYGYTF. The CDR3, as DNA: TGCAGCGTTGTGGTCCGATATGGCTACACCTTC.